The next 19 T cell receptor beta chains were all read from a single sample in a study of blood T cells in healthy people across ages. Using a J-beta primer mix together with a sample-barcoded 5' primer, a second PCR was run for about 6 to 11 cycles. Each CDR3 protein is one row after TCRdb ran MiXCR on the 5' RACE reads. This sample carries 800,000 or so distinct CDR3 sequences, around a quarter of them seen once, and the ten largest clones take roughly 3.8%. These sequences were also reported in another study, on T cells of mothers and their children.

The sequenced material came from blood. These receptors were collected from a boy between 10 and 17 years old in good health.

The CDR3 nucleotides are TGTGCCAGCAGTGCCCAGGGGGTTCCTTACTATGGCTACACCTTC. It yields the protein CASSAQGVPYYGYTF. This chain connects TRBV28 to TRBJ1-2; TRBD1 aligns across 7 bases. The CDR3 sequence is 15 residues long. The germline gives CDR1 MDHEN, CDR2 SYDVKM. V shed 5 bases, J shed 3 bases, and the junction held 9 bases outside the gene matches.

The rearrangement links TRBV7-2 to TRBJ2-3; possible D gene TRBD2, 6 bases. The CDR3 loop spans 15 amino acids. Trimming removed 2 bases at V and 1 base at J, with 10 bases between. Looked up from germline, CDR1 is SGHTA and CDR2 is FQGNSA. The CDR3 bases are TGTGCCAGCAGCTTAACGGGGGTGGGCACAGATACGCAGTATTTT. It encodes CASSLTGVGTDTQYF.

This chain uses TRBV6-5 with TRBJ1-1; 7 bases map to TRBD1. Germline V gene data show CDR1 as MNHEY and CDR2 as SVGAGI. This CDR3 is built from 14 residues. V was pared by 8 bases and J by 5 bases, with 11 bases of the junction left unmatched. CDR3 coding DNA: TGTGCCAGCGGCATAACCTCGACAGGGACTGAAGCTTTCTTT. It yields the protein CASGITSTGTEAFF.

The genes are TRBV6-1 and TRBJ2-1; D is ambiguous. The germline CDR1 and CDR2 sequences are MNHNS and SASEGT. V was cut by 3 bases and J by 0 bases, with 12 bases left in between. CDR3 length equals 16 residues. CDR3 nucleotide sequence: TGTGCCAGCAGTGACGTAAGTCTTTTCTCCTACAATGAGCAGTTCTTC. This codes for CASSDVSLFSYNEQFF.

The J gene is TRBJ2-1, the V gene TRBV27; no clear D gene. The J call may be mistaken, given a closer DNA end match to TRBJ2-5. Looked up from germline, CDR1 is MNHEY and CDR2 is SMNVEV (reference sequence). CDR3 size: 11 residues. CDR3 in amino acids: CASSDYGTQYF. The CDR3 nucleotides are TGTGCCAGCAGTGATTATGGGACCCAGTACTTC.

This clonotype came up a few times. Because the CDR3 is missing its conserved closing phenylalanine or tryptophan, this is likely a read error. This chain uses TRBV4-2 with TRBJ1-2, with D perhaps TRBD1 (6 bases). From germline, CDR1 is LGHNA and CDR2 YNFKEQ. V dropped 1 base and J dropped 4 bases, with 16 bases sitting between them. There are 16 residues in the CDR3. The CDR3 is CASSQVGTGYSYGYTL. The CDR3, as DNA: TGTGCCAGCAGCCAAGTTGGAACAGGGTACTCCTATGGCTACACCCTC.

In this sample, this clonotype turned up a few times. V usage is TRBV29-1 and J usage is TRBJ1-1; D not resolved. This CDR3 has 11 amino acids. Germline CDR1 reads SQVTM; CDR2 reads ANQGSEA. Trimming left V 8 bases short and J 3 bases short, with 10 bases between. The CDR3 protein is CSTLSDTEAFF. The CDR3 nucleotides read TGCAGCACTCTCTCGGACACTGAAGCTTTCTTT. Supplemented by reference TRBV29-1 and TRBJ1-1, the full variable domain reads SAVISQKPSRDICQRGTSLTIQCQVDSQVTMMFWYRQQPGQSLTLIATANQGSEATYESGFVIDKFPISRPNLTFSTLTVSNMSPEDSSIYLCSTLSDTEAFFGQGTRLTVV.

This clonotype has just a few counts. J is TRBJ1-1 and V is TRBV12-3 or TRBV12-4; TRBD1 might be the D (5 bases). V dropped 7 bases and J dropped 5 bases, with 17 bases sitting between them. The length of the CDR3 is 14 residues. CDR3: CASTAFWGRTEAFF. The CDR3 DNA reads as TGTGCCAGCACCGCCTTTTGGGGGAGGACTGAAGCTTTCTTT.

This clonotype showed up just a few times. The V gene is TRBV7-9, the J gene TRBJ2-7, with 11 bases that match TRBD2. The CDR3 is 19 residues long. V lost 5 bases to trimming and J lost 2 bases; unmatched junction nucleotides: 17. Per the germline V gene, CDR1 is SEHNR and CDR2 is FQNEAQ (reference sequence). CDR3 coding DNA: TGTGCCAGCAGCCCATCGGGACTAGCGGACAGAATCAACACCTACGAGCAGTACTTC. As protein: CASSPSGLADRINTYEQYF. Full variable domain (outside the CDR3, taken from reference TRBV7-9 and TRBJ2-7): DTGVSQNPRHKITKRGQNVTFRCDPISEHNRLYWYRQTLGQGPEFLTYFQNEAQLEKSRLLSDRFSAERPKGSFSTLEIQRTEQGDSAMYLCASSPSGLADRINTYEQYFGPGTRLTVT.

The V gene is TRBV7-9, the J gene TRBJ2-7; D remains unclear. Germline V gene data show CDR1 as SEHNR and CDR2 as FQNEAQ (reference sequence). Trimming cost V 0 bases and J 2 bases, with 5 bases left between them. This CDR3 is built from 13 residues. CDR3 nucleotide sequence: TGTGCCAGCAGCTTAGCCGTCACCTACGAGCAGTACTTC. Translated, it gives CASSLAVTYEQYF.

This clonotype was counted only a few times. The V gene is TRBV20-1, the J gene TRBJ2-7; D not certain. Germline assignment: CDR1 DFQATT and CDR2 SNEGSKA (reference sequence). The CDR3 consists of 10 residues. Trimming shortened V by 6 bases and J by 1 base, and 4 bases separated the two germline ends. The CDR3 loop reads CSATSYEQYF. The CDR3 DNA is TGCAGTGCGACTTCCTACGAGCAGTACTTC.

CDR3 amino acids: CSVVERGLEKLFF. CDR3 sequence (DNA): TGCAGCGTTGTGGAAAGGGGGCTCGAAAAACTGTTTTTT. The gene calls are TRBV29-1 and TRBJ1-4; 7 positions match TRBD1. Trimming cost V 4 bases and J 8 bases; bases outside gene matches: 7. The CDR3 has 13 residues. CDR1 SQVTM and CDR2 ANQGSEA come from the germline V gene.

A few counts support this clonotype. The CDR3 bases are TGCAGTCACACGAGGGACACCGGGGAGCTGTTTTTT. Amino acids: CSHTRDTGELFF. This chain joins TRBV29-1 and TRBJ2-2, with a weak D call TRBD2 (5 bases). CDR1 SQVTM and CDR2 ANQGSEA come from the germline V gene. The CDR3 totals 12 residues.

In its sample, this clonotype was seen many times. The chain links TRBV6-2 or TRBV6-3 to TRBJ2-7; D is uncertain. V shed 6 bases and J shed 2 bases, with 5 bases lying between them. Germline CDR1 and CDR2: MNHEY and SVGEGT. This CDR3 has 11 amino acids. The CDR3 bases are TGTGCCAGCAGACGTACCTACGAGCAGTACTTC. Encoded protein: CASRRTYEQYF.

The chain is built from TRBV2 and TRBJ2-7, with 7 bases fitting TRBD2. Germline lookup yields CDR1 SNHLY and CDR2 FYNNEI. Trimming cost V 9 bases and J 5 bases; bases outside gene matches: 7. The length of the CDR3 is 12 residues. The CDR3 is CARARGGDEQYF. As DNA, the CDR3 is TGTGCCAGGGCCCGGGGAGGGGACGAGCAGTACTTC.

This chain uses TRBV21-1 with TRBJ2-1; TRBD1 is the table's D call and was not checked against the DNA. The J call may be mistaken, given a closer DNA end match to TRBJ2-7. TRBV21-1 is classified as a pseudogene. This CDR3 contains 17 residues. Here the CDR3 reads CASSIQSPQGAEDEQYF. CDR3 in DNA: TGTGCCAGCAGCATCCAAAGCCCTCAGGGGGCGGAGGACGAGCAGTACTTC.

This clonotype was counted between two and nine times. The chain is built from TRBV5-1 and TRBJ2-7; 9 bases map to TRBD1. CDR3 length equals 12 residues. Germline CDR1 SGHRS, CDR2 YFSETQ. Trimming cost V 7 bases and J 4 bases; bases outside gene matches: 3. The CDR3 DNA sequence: TGCGCCAGCGCCGGGACAGGGTACGAGCAGTACTTC. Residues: CASAGTGYEQYF.

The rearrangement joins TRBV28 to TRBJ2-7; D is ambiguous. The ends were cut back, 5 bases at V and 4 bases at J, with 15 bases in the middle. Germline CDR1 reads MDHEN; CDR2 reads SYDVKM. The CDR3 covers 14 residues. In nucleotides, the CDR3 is TGTGCCAGCAGTCCCCGATCCTCCGGATACGAGCAGTACTTC. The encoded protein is CASSPRSSGYEQYF.

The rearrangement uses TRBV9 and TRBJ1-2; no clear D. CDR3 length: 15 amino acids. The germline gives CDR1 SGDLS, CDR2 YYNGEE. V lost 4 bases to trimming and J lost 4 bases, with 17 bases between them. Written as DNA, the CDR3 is TGTGCCAGCAGCCCTAGCCCAGCGGGAATCTATGGCTACACCTTC. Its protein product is CASSPSPAGIYGYTF.